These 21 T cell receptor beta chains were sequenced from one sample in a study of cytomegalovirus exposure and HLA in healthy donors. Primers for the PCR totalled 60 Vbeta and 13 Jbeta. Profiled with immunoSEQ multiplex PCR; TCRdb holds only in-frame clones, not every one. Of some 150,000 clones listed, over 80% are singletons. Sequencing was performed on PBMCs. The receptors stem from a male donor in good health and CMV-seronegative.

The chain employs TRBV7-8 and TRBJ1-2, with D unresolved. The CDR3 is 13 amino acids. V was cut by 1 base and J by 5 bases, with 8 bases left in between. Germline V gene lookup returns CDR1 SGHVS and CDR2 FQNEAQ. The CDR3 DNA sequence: TGTGCCAGCAGCTTAGAGGGAGCGTATGGCTACACCTTC. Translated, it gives CASSLEGAYGYTF.

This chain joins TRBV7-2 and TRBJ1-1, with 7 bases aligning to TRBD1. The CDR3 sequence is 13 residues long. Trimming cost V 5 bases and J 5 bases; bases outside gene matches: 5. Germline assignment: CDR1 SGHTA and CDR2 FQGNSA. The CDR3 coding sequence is TGTGCCAGCAGCACGAGGGGGCGGACTGAAGCTTTCTTT. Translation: CASSTRGRTEAFF.

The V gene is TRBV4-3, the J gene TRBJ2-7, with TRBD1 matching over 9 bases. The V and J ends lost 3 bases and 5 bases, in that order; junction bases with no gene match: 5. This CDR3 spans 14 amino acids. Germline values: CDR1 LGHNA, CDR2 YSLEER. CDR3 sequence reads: CASSQTGGMNEQYF. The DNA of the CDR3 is TGCGCCAGCAGCCAGACAGGGGGAATGAACGAGCAGTACTTC.

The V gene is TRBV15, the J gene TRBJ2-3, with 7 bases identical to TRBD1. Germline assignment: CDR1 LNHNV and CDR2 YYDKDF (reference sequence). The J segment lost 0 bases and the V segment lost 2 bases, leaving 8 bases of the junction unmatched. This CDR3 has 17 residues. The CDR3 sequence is CATSRLHRGLSTDTQYF. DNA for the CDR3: TGTGCCACCAGCAGACTACACAGGGGCCTTAGCACAGATACGCAGTATTTT.

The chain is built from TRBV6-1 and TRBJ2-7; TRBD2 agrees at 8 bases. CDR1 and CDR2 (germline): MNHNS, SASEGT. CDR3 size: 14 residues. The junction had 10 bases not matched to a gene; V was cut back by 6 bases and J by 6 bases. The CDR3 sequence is CASRPGLASGEQYF. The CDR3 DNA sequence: TGTGCCAGCAGGCCCGGACTAGCATCTGGCGAGCAGTACTTC.

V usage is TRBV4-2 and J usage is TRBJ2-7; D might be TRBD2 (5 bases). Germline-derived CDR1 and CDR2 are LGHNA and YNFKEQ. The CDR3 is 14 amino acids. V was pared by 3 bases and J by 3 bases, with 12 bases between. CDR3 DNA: TGTGCCAGCAGCCAGATGGGTAGCGACTACGAGCAGTACTTC. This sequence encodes CASSQMGSDYEQYF.

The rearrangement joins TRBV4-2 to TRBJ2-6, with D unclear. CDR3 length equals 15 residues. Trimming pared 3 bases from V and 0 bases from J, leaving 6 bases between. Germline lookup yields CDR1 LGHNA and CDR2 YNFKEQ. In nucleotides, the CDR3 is TGTGCCAGCAGCCATCCAGGCTCTGGGGCCAACGTCCTGACTTTC. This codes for CASSHPGSGANVLTF.

CDR3 DNA: TGTGCCAGTAGTATTTCGGCCGGGAACGAGCAGTACTTC. Translating it yields CASSISAGNEQYF. This chain connects TRBV19 to TRBJ2-7; a weak D match, TRBD2 (5 bases). The V end was cut by 3 bases, the J end by 5 bases, with 11 bases between. Germline V gives CDR1 LNHDA, CDR2 SQIVND (reference sequence). The CDR3 spans 13 residues.

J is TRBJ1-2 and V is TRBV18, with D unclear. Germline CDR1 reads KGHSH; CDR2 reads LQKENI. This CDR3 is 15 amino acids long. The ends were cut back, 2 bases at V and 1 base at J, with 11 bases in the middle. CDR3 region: CASSPFSRINYGYTF. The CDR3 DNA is TGTGCCAGCTCACCATTTTCCAGGATTAACTATGGCTACACCTTC.

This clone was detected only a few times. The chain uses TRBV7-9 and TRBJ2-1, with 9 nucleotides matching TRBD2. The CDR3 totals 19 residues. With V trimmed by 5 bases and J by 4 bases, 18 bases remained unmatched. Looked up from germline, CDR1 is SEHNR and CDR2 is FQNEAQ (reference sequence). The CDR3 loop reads CASSEGATGGTSLYNEQFF. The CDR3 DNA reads TGTGCCAGCAGCGAGGGGGCGACAGGAGGGACTAGCCTTTACAATGAGCAGTTCTTC.

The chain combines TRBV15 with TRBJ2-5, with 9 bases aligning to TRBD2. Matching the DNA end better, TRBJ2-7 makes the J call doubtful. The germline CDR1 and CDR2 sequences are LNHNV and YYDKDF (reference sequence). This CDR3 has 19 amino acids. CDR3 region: CATSRDPTSGYVFSYEQYF. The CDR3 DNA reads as TGTGCCACCAGCAGAGATCCGACTAGCGGCTACGTTTTCTCCTACGAGCAGTACTTC.

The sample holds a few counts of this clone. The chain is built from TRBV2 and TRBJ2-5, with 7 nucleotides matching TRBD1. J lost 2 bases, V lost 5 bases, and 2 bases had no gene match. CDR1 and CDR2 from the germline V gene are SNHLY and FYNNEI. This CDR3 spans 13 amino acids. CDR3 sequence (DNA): TGTGCCAGCAGTTGGGACAGTCAAGAGACCCAGTACTTC. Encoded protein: CASSWDSQETQYF.

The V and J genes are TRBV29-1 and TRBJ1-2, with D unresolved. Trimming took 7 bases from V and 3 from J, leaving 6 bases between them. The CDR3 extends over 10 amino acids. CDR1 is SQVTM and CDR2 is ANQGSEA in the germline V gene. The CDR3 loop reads CSAFDYGYTF. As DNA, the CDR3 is TGCAGCGCCTTCGACTATGGCTACACCTTC. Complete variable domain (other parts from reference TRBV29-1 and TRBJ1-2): SAVISQKPSRDICQRGTSLTIQCQVDSQVTMMFWYRQQPGQSLTLIATANQGSEATYESGFVIDKFPISRPNLTFSTLTVSNMSPEDSSIYLCSAFDYGYTFGSGTRLTVV.

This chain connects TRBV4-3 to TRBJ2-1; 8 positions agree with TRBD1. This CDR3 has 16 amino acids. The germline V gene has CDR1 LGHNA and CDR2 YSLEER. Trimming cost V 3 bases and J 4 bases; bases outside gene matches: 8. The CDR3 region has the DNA TGCGCCAGCAGCCACTCAGACAGGGGACCATACAATGAGCAGTTCTTC. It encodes CASSHSDRGPYNEQFF.

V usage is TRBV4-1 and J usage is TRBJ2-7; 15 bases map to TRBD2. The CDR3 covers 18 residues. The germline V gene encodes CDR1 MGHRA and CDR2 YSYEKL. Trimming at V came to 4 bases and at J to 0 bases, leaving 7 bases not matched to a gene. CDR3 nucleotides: TGCGCCAGCAGCCTAGGACTAGCGGGAGGGCCGAGCTCCTACGAGCAGTACTTC. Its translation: CASSLGLAGGPSSYEQYF.

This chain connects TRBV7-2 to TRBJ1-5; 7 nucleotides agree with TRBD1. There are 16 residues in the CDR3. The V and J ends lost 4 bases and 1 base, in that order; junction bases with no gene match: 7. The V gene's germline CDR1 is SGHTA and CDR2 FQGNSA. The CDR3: CASSSQGDQSNQPQHF. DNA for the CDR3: TGTGCCAGCAGCTCCCAGGGGGATCAAAGCAATCAGCCCCAGCATTTT. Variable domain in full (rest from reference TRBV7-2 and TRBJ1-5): GAGVSQSPSNKVTEKGKDVELRCDPISGHTALYWYRQSLGQGLEFLIYFQGNSAPDKSGLPSDRFSAERTGGSVSTLTIQRTQQEDSAVYLCASSSQGDQSNQPQHFGDGTRLSIL.

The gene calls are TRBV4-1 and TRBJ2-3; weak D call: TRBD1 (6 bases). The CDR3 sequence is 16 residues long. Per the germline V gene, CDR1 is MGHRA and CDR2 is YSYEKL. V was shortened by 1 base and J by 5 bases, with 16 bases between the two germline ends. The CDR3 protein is CASSQAGAGAEDTQYF. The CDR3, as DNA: TGCGCCAGCAGCCAAGCTGGGGCAGGGGCGGAAGATACGCAGTATTTT.

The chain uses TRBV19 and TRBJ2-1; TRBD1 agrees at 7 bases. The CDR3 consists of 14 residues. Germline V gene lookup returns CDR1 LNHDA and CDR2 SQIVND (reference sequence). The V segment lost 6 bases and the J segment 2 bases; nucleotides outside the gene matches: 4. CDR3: CASSRQGAYNEQFF. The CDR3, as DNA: TGTGCCAGTAGCAGACAGGGAGCCTACAATGAGCAGTTCTTC.

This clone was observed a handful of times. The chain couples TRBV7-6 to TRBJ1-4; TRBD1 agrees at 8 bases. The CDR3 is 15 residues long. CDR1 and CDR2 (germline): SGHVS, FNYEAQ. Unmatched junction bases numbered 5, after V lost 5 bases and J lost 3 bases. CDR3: CASSARTGPNEKLFF. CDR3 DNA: TGTGCCAGCAGCGCACGGACAGGGCCTAATGAAAAACTGTTTTTT.

The CDR3 here is CATRQAGYNEQFF. CDR3 DNA sequence: TGTGCCACCCGACAGGCCGGGTACAATGAGCAGTTCTTC. The chain is built from TRBV15 and TRBJ2-1; D perhaps matches TRBD1 (6 bases). The CDR3 runs to 13 residues. V lost 8 bases, J lost 4 bases, and 12 bases lay in between. The V gene's germline CDR1 is LNHNV and CDR2 YYDKDF (reference sequence).

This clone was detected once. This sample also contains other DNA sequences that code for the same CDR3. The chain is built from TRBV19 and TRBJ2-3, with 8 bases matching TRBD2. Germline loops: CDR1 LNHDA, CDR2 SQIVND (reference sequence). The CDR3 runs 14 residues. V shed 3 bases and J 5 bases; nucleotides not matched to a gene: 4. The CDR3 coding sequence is TGTGCCAGTAGTATCGGGGGGGCGAAAGATACGCAGTATTTT. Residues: CASSIGGAKDTQYF.